In this sample, the clone carrying this T cell receptor (beta chain) turned up a few times. Germline trimming cut 4 bases from V and 4 bases from J; bases unmatched to any gene: 22. Germline V gives CDR1 LGHNT, CDR2 FRNRAP. The CDR3 spans 21 residues. The data originate from a study of T cells in Graves' hyperthyroidism and ophthalmopathy. Hyperthyroidism of Graves' type that showed no ophthalmopathy progression within 18 months was stable. What was amplified from RNA transcripts were TCR beta CDR3 regions. HTBI primers were employed in a first-round RT-PCR of the TCR CDR3. TCRdb processed the multiplex PCR reads anew with MiXCR; each CDR3 protein has one entry. The sample consists of about 400,000 distinct CDR3 sequences, less than 15% of them appearing once.

The sample consisted of blood. This receptor was obtained from a woman under 30 with Graves' hyperthyroidism. The chain links TRBV12-5 to TRBJ2-7, with 13 positions matching TRBD2. The CDR3 is CASGWEQRTSGSMKARYEQYF. The CDR3 DNA reads TGTGCTAGTGGTTGGGAACAACGGACTAGCGGGAGTATGAAGGCCCGTTACGAGCAGTACTTC.